The rows below give T cell receptor beta chains drawn from one sample of a study of T-cell memory formation after mild COVID-19. TCRdb called the 5' RACE reads again in MiXCR, with one record for every CDR3 protein. Among tens of thousands of distinct CDR3 sequences, 13% were seen once, and the ten largest hold about 26%. What was sequenced was PBMCs or a T cell subset sorted from them (not recorded which). Receptors originate from an adult woman who had mild COVID-19 (a few samples of this study predate the infection). Cell type and time point are not known. Each CDR3 is given with its conserved first and last residue. A D gene is named only where the DNA matches it firmly. Expanded clones are given a class, and other clones once, few, many or no size at all.

TRBV24-1	13	TRBJ2-2	NA	NA	TGTGCCACCAGTTCCGTGAACACCGGGGAGCTGTTTTTT	CATSSVNTGELFF
TRBV2	16	TRBJ2-1	few	TRBD1	TGTGCCAGCACCCCCCCGGGACAGAGAACCTACAATGAGCAGTTCTTC	CASTPPGQRTYNEQFF
TRBV18	15	TRBJ2-1	few	NA	TGTGCCAGCTCACCACCGGTAGCAGGGGCCCATGAGCAGTTCTTC	CASSPPVAGAHEQFF
TRBV2	15	TRBJ1-2	NA	NA	TGTGCCAGCAGACAGGCCTCGGCTCTTAACTATGGCTACACCTTC	CASRQASALNYGYTF
TRBV20-1	15	TRBJ2-1	NA	TRBD2	TGCAGTTGGACTAGCGGGCTTAGCTCCTACAATGAGCAGTTCTTC	CSWTSGLSSYNEQFF
TRBV11-2	13	TRBJ2-7	NA	NA	TGTGCCAGCAGCTTAGTACGGCTCGACGAGCAGTACTTC	CASSLVRLDEQYF
TRBV9	18	TRBJ2-1	NA	TRBD2	TGTGCCAGCAGCAACGTGGGGGTAAGCGGGAGCTCCTACAATGAGCAGTTCTTC	CASSNVGVSGSSYNEQFF
TRBV20-1	12	TRBJ2-3	many	NA	TGCAGTGCTAGCAACAGGAGAGATACGCAGTATTTT	CSASNRRDTQYF
TRBV2	17	TRBJ2-7	NA	TRBD1	TGTGCCAGCGCTATGGGACAGGGCGCCCTTATTTCCTACGAGCAGTACTTC	CASAMGQGALISYEQYF
TRBV7-9	12	TRBJ2-7	few	NA	TGTGCCAGCAGCTCCAACCTCCTGGGGCAGTACTTC	CASSSNLLGQYF
TRBV7-2	14	TRBJ2-1	NA	NA	TGTGCCAGCAGCTTAATCTGGCCTGCGGATGAGCAGTTCTTC	CASSLIWPADEQFF
TRBV3-1	11	TRBJ2-1	many	NA	TGTGCCAGCAGCCTAAGCAATGAGCAGTTCTTC	CASSLSNEQFF
TRBV7-9	15	TRBJ2-7	few	TRBD1	TGTGCCAGCAGCCATACAGGGGCCCGAGTGGGGGAGCAGTACTTC	CASSHTGARVGEQYF
TRBV2	15	TRBJ2-3	NA	TRBD2	TGTGCCAGCAGTTGGACGGGAGGGTCCACAGATACGCAGTATTTT	CASSWTGGSTDTQYF
TRBV20-1	16	TRBJ2-1	NA	NA	TGCAGTGCTAACGAAAAGGGCGGTAGCTCCTACAATGAGCAGTTCTTC	CSANEKGGSSYNEQFF
TRBV12-3/TRBV12-4	17	TRBJ2-7	NA	NA	TGTGCCAGCAGTCCATCCGGTCGACAGTCGCTCTCCTACGAGCAGTACTTC	CASSPSGRQSLSYEQYF
TRBV2	18	TRBJ2-1	NA	TRBD2	TGTGCCAGCAGTGGGCGCCGGGTTACTAGCGGGAGTAAGAATGAGCAGTTCTTC	CASSGRRVTSGSKNEQFF
TRBV5-6	14	TRBJ2-7	NA	TRBD1	TGTGCCAGCAGTTTCGGACAGGGGTTATACGAGCAGTACTTC	CASSFGQGLYEQYF
TRBV6-2/TRBV6-3	21	TRBJ2-1	NA	TRBD2	TGTGCCAGCAGTTACCCTCCGGGACTAGCGGGTGCCCTGAGCTCCTACAATGAGCAGTTCTTC	CASSYPPGLAGALSSYNEQFF
TRBV2	18	TRBJ2-3	few	TRBD2	TGTGCCAGCAGTGTAGGACTAGCGGGGGGGCAGAACACAGATACGCAGTATTTT	CASSVGLAGGQNTDTQYF
TRBV20-1	12	TRBJ2-7	NA	NA	TGCAGTGCTAGAGTTGAAGGGTTCGAGCAGTACTTC	CSARVEGFEQYF
TRBV5-1	16	TRBJ2-1	NA	TRBD2	TGCGCCAGCAGCCCCGACCCTAGCGGGAGAAGCTATGAGCAGTTCTTC	CASSPDPSGRSYEQFF
TRBV11-3	13	TRBJ2-2	NA	NA	TGTGCCAGCAGTCCTAGGAACACCGGGGAGCTGTTTTTT	CASSPRNTGELFF
TRBV6-2/TRBV6-3	14	TRBJ2-1	few	NA	TGTGCCAGCACCAAGGGGCCCTATAGCGATGAGCAGTTCTTC	CASTKGPYSDEQFF
TRBV11-2	12	TRBJ1-1	few	NA	TGTGCCAGCAGCTTACCCGACACTGAAGCTTTCTTT	CASSLPDTEAFF
TRBV6-6	13	TRBJ2-3	few	NA	TGTGCCAGCAGTTACACTGACACAGATACGCAGTATTTT	CASSYTDTDTQYF
TRBV9	16	TRBJ2-1	few	TRBD2	TGTGCCAGCAGCGATAGTAGCGGGAGAGGGGACAATGAGCAGTTCTTC	CASSDSSGRGDNEQFF
TRBV5-6	15	TRBJ1-2	NA	TRBD1	TGTGCCAGCAGCCTTGGGACAGGGTCGTTCTATGGCTACACCTTC	CASSLGTGSFYGYTF
TRBV6-5	15	TRBJ2-5	NA	TRBD1	TGTGCCAGCAGATTGACAGGGGCGGGCCAAGAGACCCAGTACTTC	CASRLTGAGQETQYF
TRBV11-2	16	TRBJ1-5	NA	TRBD1	TGTGCCAGCAGCTTAGGATACAGGGGGGGCAATCAGCCCCAGCATTTT	CASSLGYRGGNQPQHF